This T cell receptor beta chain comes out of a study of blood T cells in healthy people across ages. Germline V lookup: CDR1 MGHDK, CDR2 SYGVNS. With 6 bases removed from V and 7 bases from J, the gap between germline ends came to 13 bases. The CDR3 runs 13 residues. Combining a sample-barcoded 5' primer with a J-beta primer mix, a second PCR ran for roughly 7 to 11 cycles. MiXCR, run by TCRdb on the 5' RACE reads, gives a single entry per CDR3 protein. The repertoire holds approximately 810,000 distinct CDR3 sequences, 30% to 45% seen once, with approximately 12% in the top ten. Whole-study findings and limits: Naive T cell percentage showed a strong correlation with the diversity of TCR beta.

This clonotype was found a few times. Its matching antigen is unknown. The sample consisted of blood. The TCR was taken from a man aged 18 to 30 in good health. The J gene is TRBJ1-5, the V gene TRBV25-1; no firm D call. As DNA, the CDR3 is TGTGCCAGCAGGACCGTTTCCCCCCAGCCCCAGCATTTT. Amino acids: CASRTVSPQPQHF.